Listed here are 31 T cell receptor beta chains from one sample, sequenced in a study of T-cell memory formation after mild COVID-19. TCRdb analysed the 5' RACE reads with MiXCR anew, one entry per CDR3 protein. The sample has about 600,000 distinct CDR3 sequences; less than 25% are singletons. Sequenced material: PBMCs or a T cell subset sorted from them (not recorded which). The receptors were gathered from an adult woman who had mild COVID-19 (a few samples of this study predate the infection). Cell type and time point are not known.

This clonotype was picked up a small number of times. The V and J genes are TRBV7-2 and TRBJ2-1; TRBD2 agrees at 8 bases. With V trimmed by 4 bases and J by 8 bases, 7 bases remained unmatched. From germline, CDR1 is SGHTA and CDR2 FQGNSA. There are 14 residues in the CDR3. DNA of the CDR3: TGTGCCAGCAGCTCCAGGCCGGGAGGGCATGAGCAGTTCTTC. It codes for CASSSRPGGHEQFF.

J is TRBJ2-7 and V is TRBV20-1, with a possible D match to TRBD2 (6 bases). Per the germline V gene, CDR1 is DFQATT and CDR2 is SNEGSKA (reference sequence). The CDR3 has 16 amino acids. V lost 3 bases, J lost 2 bases, and 20 bases lay in between. The CDR3 sequence: CSASPGWGTETYEQYF. DNA for the CDR3: TGCAGTGCTAGTCCTGGGTGGGGGACTGAGACCTACGAGCAGTACTTC.

This clonotype was recorded many times. The chain is built from TRBV12-3 or TRBV12-4 and TRBJ2-4; D might be TRBD2 (7 bases). This CDR3 has 15 amino acids. V was pared by 6 bases and J by 2 bases, with 14 bases between. DNA of the CDR3: TGTGCCAGCAGCCTGGGGGGGCCTTCCAAAAACATTCAGTACTTC. Its protein is CASSLGGPSKNIQYF.

V and J are TRBV19 and TRBJ1-5, with D unresolved. V was pared by 10 bases and J by 5 bases, with 18 bases between. This CDR3 has 14 amino acids. Germline lookup yields CDR1 LNHDA and CDR2 SQIVND (reference sequence). Here the CDR3 reads CAIPETALDQPQHF. The CDR3 DNA is TGTGCCATACCGGAGACGGCGCTCGATCAGCCCCAGCATTTT.

The rearrangement links TRBV30 to TRBJ2-1; a possible D gene is TRBD2 (5 bases). The germline V gene has CDR1 GTSNPN and CDR2 SVGIG (reference sequence). This CDR3 spans 14 amino acids. V lost 7 bases, J lost 2 bases, and 15 bases lay in between. Here the CDR3 DNA reads TGTGCCTCGGATGGGAGCCCCCCCTACAATGAGCAGTTCTTC. Its translation is CASDGSPPYNEQFF.

The chain carries TRBV29-1 and TRBJ2-3; D might be TRBD2 (6 bases). The CDR3 extends over 12 amino acids. The germline V gene has CDR1 SQVTM and CDR2 ANQGSEA. The germline V and J ends were trimmed by 7 bases and 11 bases, with 19 bases remaining between them. CDR3 nucleotides: TGCAGCGGACACATCTCCGGGAGCCGGCAGTATTTT. It encodes CSGHISGSRQYF.

The chain couples TRBV7-9 to TRBJ2-1; unclear D gene. The germline V gene encodes CDR1 SEHNR and CDR2 FQNEAQ (reference sequence). V was trimmed by 5 bases and J by 7 bases, leaving 12 bases between them. The CDR3 consists of 13 residues. The CDR3 bases are TGTGCCAGCAGCCCGAGCCCCAGGAATGAGCAGTTCTTC. Protein: CASSPSPRNEQFF.

This clonotype was detected only a few times. The chain uses TRBV5-1 and TRBJ2-1; the D gene is possibly TRBD2 (5 bases). The CDR3 runs to 14 residues. With 0 bases removed from V and 7 bases from J, the gap between germline ends came to 11 bases. Germline values: CDR1 SGHRS, CDR2 YFSETQ. CDR3 sequence reads: CASSLDLAGNEQFF. CDR3 DNA sequence: TGCGCCAGCAGCTTGGACCTAGCTGGGAATGAGCAGTTCTTC.

The CDR3 spells CASSEAGSGRGNEQFF. The CDR3 nucleotides read TGTGCCAGCAGTGAAGCCGGTAGCGGGAGGGGTAATGAGCAGTTCTTC. V and J are TRBV6-1 and TRBJ2-1; TRBD2 agrees at 11 bases. The CDR3 runs 16 residues. Germline V gives CDR1 MNHNS, CDR2 SASEGT. V shed 0 bases and J 7 bases; nucleotides not matched to a gene: 5.

This clonotype showed up just a few times. This chain joins TRBV6-1 and TRBJ2-3; 10 nucleotides line up with TRBD2. Germline assignment: CDR1 MNHNS and CDR2 SASEGT. The CDR3 loop spans 17 amino acids. The trim removed 4 bases at V and 0 bases at J, leaving 7 bases unmatched. The CDR3 DNA reads as TGTGCCAGCAGTGTGTCGGTAGCGGGGGGTAGCACAGATACGCAGTATTTT. As protein: CASSVSVAGGSTDTQYF.

This chain links TRBV4-3 with TRBJ2-1, with D perhaps given as TRBD1 or TRBD2 (6 bases each). Germline assignment: CDR1 LGHNA and CDR2 YSLEER. Trimming removed 2 bases from V and 4 bases from J, with 21 bases in between. This CDR3 is built from 18 residues. The CDR3 reads CASSQSVGGLAKYNEQFF. The CDR3 nucleotides are TGCGCCAGCAGCCAATCGGTTGGGGGGCTAGCGAAATACAATGAGCAGTTCTTC.

This clonotype was recorded a few times. The gene calls are TRBV5-1 and TRBJ2-3; possibly TRBD2 for D (6 bases). V was pared by 5 bases and J by 0 bases, with 16 bases between. The CDR3 totals 16 residues. Germline V lookup: CDR1 SGHRS, CDR2 YFSETQ. The DNA of the CDR3 is TGCGCCAGCAGTTTACCCGGGGGTCAAAGCACAGATACGCAGTATTTT. Protein: CASSLPGGQSTDTQYF.

This chain uses TRBV20-1 with TRBJ2-7; the match to TRBD1 covers 7 bases. The germline CDR1 and CDR2 sequences are DFQATT and SNEGSKA (reference sequence). V lost 5 bases, J lost 3 bases, and 7 bases stayed unmatched. There are 13 residues in the CDR3. CDR3 sequence reads: CSAWDRSGYEQYF. Here the CDR3 DNA reads TGCAGTGCTTGGGACAGATCTGGCTACGAGCAGTACTTC.

The chain combines TRBV5-1 with TRBJ1-1; 8 positions agree with TRBD1. Germline values: CDR1 SGHRS, CDR2 YFSETQ. CDR3 size: 15 residues. Germline trimming cut 1 base from V and 3 bases from J; bases unmatched to any gene: 5. The CDR3 loop reads CASSLPGQGHTEAFF. DNA of the CDR3: TGCGCCAGCAGCTTGCCTGGACAGGGACACACTGAAGCTTTCTTT.

This clonotype came up once. V gene TRBV12-3 or TRBV12-4 combines with J gene TRBJ1-1, with TRBD1 identical over 9 bases. The J segment lost 4 bases and the V segment lost 8 bases, leaving 17 bases of the junction unmatched. The CDR3 runs 17 residues. The CDR3 region has the DNA TGTGCCAGCTACTGGGGACAGGGAAATTTAAGATCCACTGAAGCTTTCTTT. Translated, it gives CASYWGQGNLRSTEAFF.

The chain links TRBV6-5 to TRBJ2-4; perhaps D is TRBD1 or TRBD2 (5 bases each). The V end was cut by 2 bases, the J end by 5 bases, with 16 bases between. CDR1 is MNHEY and CDR2 is SVGAGI in the germline V gene. CDR3 length equals 16 residues. The chain's CDR3 is CASSYVGENGENIQYF. CDR3 nucleotides: TGTGCCAGCAGTTACGTGGGGGAGAACGGTGAAAACATTCAGTACTTC.

This clonotype came up a few times. This sequence joins TRBV11-1 and TRBJ2-3; no clear D gene. The CDR3 runs 14 residues. Trimming took off 5 bases at V and 4 bases at J, with 13 bases between the two ends. The germline gives CDR1 SGHAT, CDR2 FQDESV (reference sequence). CDR3 in DNA: TGTGCCAGCAGCGAAAATAATGGGGCAGATACGCAGTATTTT. Its protein product is CASSENNGADTQYF.

The chain links TRBV7-9 to TRBJ2-1, with 7 bases aligning to TRBD2. This CDR3 comprises 14 residues. With 4 bases clipped from V and 6 bases from J, the junction kept 6 bases outside the gene matches. Germline values: CDR1 SEHNR, CDR2 FQNEAQ (reference sequence). CDR3 sequence reads: CASSSPAGINEQFF. The CDR3 DNA reads TGTGCCAGCAGCTCACCAGCGGGAATCAATGAGCAGTTCTTC. The full variable domain, rest sourced from reference TRBV7-9 and TRBJ2-1, is DTGVSQNPRHKITKRGQNVTFRCDPISEHNRLYWYRQTLGQGPEFLTYFQNEAQLEKSRLLSDRFSAERPKGSFSTLEIQRTEQGDSAMYLCASSSPAGINEQFFGPGTRLTVL.

The V call is TRBV20-1, the J call TRBJ2-7, with 10 bases lining up with TRBD2. CDR1 DFQATT and CDR2 SNEGSKA come from the germline V gene (reference sequence). The CDR3 runs to 16 residues. Germline trimming cut 0 bases from V and 0 bases from J; bases unmatched to any gene: 5. The CDR3 is CSARDGTSALSYEQYF. The CDR3 bases are TGCAGTGCTAGAGATGGGACTAGCGCCCTCTCCTACGAGCAGTACTTC.

A few counts support this clonotype. V gene TRBV29-1 combines with J gene TRBJ2-7; 10 nucleotides line up with TRBD1. This CDR3 is built from 12 residues. CDR1 and CDR2 from the germline V gene are SQVTM and ANQGSEA. The V segment lost 6 bases and the J segment 9 bases; nucleotides outside the gene matches: 8. The chain's CDR3 is CSVAQTGGGQYF. DNA for the CDR3: TGCAGCGTGGCCCAGACAGGGGGCGGGCAGTACTTC.

The sample holds a few counts of this clonotype. The J gene is TRBJ1-2, the V gene TRBV7-8; 7 nucleotides line up with TRBD1. There are 18 residues in the CDR3. V shed 4 bases, J shed 4 bases, and the junction held 18 bases outside the gene matches. CDR1 is SGHVS and CDR2 is FQNEAQ in the germline V gene. The CDR3 nucleotides read TGTGCCAGCAGCTCAAAGGGGGCAGGTTTTATAGTAAGCTATGGCTACACCTTC. This encodes CASSSKGAGFIVSYGYTF. Full variable domain (rest looked up from reference TRBV7-8 and TRBJ1-2): GAGVSQSPRYKVAKRGQDVALRCDPISGHVSLFWYQQALGQGPEFLTYFQNEAQLDKSGLPSDRFFAERPEGSVSTLKIQRTQQEDSAVYLCASSSKGAGFIVSYGYTFGSGTRLTVV.

This sequence joins TRBV12-3 or TRBV12-4 and TRBJ1-1; a weak D match, TRBD1 (6 bases). Trimming removed 3 bases from V and 0 bases from J, with 11 bases in between. The CDR3 length is 15 residues. CDR3: CASSFRQDMNTEAFF. The CDR3, as DNA: TGTGCCAGCAGTTTCCGACAGGACATGAACACTGAAGCTTTCTTT.

This clonotype was seen a handful of times. This rearrangement joins TRBV5-1 to TRBJ1-4; 9 bases are a match to TRBD1. J was trimmed by 8 bases and V by 6 bases; bases with no gene match: 17. The CDR3 covers 17 residues. Germline values: CDR1 SGHRS, CDR2 YFSETQ. Here the CDR3 DNA reads TGCGCCAGCATCACCGGGACAGGGCCATACCCCAAGGAAAAACTGTTTTTT. Amino acids: CASITGTGPYPKEKLFF. Variable domain in full (rest from reference TRBV5-1 and TRBJ1-4): KAGVTQTPRYLIKTRGQQVTLSCSPISGHRSVSWYQQTPGQGLQFLFEYFSETQRNKGNFPGRFSGRQFSNSRSEMNVSTLELGDSALYLCASITGTGPYPKEKLFFGSGTQLSVL.

This clonotype was detected a few times. The chain is built from TRBV11-1 and TRBJ2-1, with 7 nucleotides matching TRBD1. The CDR3 is 16 residues long. The J segment lost 2 bases and the V segment lost 4 bases, leaving 8 bases of the junction unmatched. The germline V gene encodes CDR1 SGHAT and CDR2 FQDESV (reference sequence). CDR3 loop: CASSSLIGTAYNEQFF. DNA of the CDR3: TGTGCCAGCAGCTCTCTGATTGGGACAGCCTACAATGAGCAGTTCTTC.

This clonotype was detected ten times or more. A read error may account for a junction end that differs from germline. J is TRBJ2-7 and V is TRBV5-1; TRBD1 is a possible D gene (5 bases). The CDR3 consists of 13 residues. Germline values: CDR1 SGHRS, CDR2 YFSETQ. DNA of the CDR3: TGTGCCAGCAGCTTGACCGACAGCTACGAGCAGTACTTC. Protein: CASSLTDSYEQYF.

The chain recombines TRBV5-6 with TRBJ2-1; a possible D gene is TRBD2 (6 bases). Germline V gives CDR1 SGHDT, CDR2 YYEEEE. V lost 3 bases and J lost 8, with 15 bases in between. The CDR3 is made up of 14 amino acids. DNA for the CDR3: TGTGCCAGCAGCTCGGGACTGGGTGGGGATGAGCAGTTCTTC. Translated, it gives CASSSGLGGDEQFF. The variable domain in full, completed from reference TRBV5-6 and TRBJ2-1, reads DAGVTQSPTHLIKTRGQQVTLRCSPKSGHDTVSWYQQALGQGPQFIFQYYEEEERQRGNFPDRFSGHQFPNYSSELNVNALLLGDSALYLCASSSGLGGDEQFFGPGTRLTVL.

V and J are TRBV20-1 and TRBJ1-1, with TRBD1 matching over 9 bases. This CDR3 has 13 residues. V trimming: 3 bases; J trimming: 4 bases; junction bases outside the gene matches: 3. From germline, CDR1 is DFQATT and CDR2 SNEGSKA (reference sequence). CDR3 region: CSARETGGTEAFF. CDR3 coding DNA: TGCAGTGCTAGGGAGACAGGGGGCACTGAAGCTTTCTTT.

Only a few counts were recorded for this clonotype. V and J are TRBV7-3 and TRBJ2-3, with 7 bases aligning to TRBD2. Germline lookup yields CDR1 SGHTA and CDR2 FQGTGA. The CDR3 is 16 amino acids. With V trimmed by 0 bases and J by 1 base, 4 bases remained unmatched. CDR3 DNA sequence: TGTGCCAGCAGCTTAACGTCTAGCGGAGGCACAGATACGCAGTATTTT. Its translation: CASSLTSSGGTDTQYF.

J is TRBJ1-1 and V is TRBV7-9; 11 bases match TRBD1. From germline, CDR1 is SEHNR and CDR2 FQNEAQ (reference sequence). The CDR3 sequence is 14 residues long. Losses at the gene ends were 3 bases for V and 6 bases for J; bases not matched to a gene: 3. In DNA form, the CDR3 reads TGTGCCAGCAGCTTCCGGACAGGGGGCCCTGAAGCTTTCTTT. Translated, it gives CASSFRTGGPEAFF.

The chain combines TRBV5-4 with TRBJ2-3; D perhaps matches TRBD2 (5 bases). CDR3 length: 13 residues. Germline-derived CDR1 and CDR2 are SGHNT and YYREEE (reference sequence). V was cut by 9 bases and J by 2 bases, with 13 bases left in between. The CDR3 coding sequence is TGTGCCACCTCGGACTCCAACACAGATACGCAGTATTTT. As protein: CATSDSNTDTQYF.

The sample holds a few counts of this clonotype. One end of the junction varies from germline; a read error may be responsible. The V call is TRBV7-7, the J call TRBJ2-7; TRBD1 might be the D (5 bases). The CDR3 sequence is 15 residues long. Germline-derived CDR1 and CDR2 are SSHAT and FNYEAQ (reference sequence). The CDR3 sequence: CASSLGAGPPYEQYF. CDR3 in DNA: TGTGCTAGCAGCTTAGGGGCCGGACCGCCCTACGAGCAGTACTTC.